What follows are 3 T cell receptor beta chains derived from one specimen sequenced in a study of shared T cell receptors in the human thymus. Method: immunoSEQ multiplex PCR; TCRdb's copy keeps in-frame clones and lacks some. Of hundreds of thousands of clones listed, over 75% are singletons. These same data were also listed under a study on human thymus T cells.

The material sequenced was thymocytes. These receptors were obtained from a girl less than two years old with a congenital heart defect.

The V and J genes are TRBV28 and TRBJ2-7; 11 bases align to TRBD1. The CDR3 sequence is 19 residues long. After removal of 4 bases from V and 0 bases from J, the junction contained 14 bases not matched to a gene. CDR1 and CDR2 (germline): MDHEN, SYDVKM. The CDR3 region is CASSWSITGTGGYSYEQYF. DNA of the CDR3: TGTGCCAGCAGTTGGTCTATCACCGGGACAGGGGGTTACTCCTACGAGCAGTACTTC.

This clone appeared a single time. The chain carries TRBV12-5 and TRBJ2-7; TRBD2 might be the D (6 bases). CDR1 is LGHNT and CDR2 is FRNRAP in the germline V gene. V lost 1 base and J lost 6, with 19 bases in between. The CDR3 has 16 residues. The CDR3 sequence: CASGLGDPWLGGEQYF. The CDR3 nucleotides are TGTGCTAGTGGTTTGGGGGACCCTTGGCTGGGAGGCGAGCAGTACTTC. The full variable domain, completed using reference TRBV12-5 and TRBJ2-7, is DARVTQTPRHKVTEMGQEVTMRCQPILGHNTVFWYRQTMMQGLELLAYFRNRAPLDDSGMPKDRFSAEMPDATLATLKIQPSEPRDSAVYFCASGLGDPWLGGEQYFGPGTRLTVT.

The chain uses TRBV12-5 and TRBJ2-3, with 9 positions matching TRBD1. V lost 6 bases and J lost 1; bases outside the gene matches: 11. The CDR3 covers 17 residues. The germline V gene encodes CDR1 LGHNT and CDR2 FRNRAP. The CDR3 protein is CASGRDRVKTGTDTQYF. The CDR3, as DNA: TGTGCTAGTGGCCGGGACAGGGTGAAAACGGGCACAGATACGCAGTATTTT.